A selection of T cell receptor beta chains follows, all from one sample in a study of T cell repertoires in cytomegalovirus infection. Their antigens remain unidentified. Using its own MiXCR run on the reads, TCRdb lists one record per CDR3 protein. The sample yields about 770,000 distinct CDR3 sequences, roughly 29% seen once. The sample consisted of cultured CD8+ T cells from PBMCs, taken from culture after CMV antigen stimulation. The receptors originated from a human donor in good health (CMV status not recorded). Some clones in this sample may be carry-over from other donors' samples. Each CDR3 is given with its conserved first and last residue. The D gene is left open where the match is weak. Size is stated for part of the rows, as once, few or many counts, or as a class when the clone is expanded.

J gene	D gene	V gene	clone size	CDR3 protein	CDR3 DNA
TRBJ1-1	TRBD1	TRBV6-5	once	CASSYGDSMNTEAFF	TGTGCCAGCAGTTATGGGGACAGTATGAACACTGAAGCTTTCTTT
TRBJ1-6	-	TRBV9	-	CASSLPAGPNSPLHF	TGTGCCAGCAGCCTCCCAGCCGGGCCCAATTCACCCCTCCACTTT
TRBJ1-2	-	TRBV24-1	once	CATSDRRRDAYYGYTF	TGTGCCACCAGTGACCGGCGTAGGGACGCCTACTATGGCTACACCTTC
TRBJ2-1	-	TRBV7-2	-	CASSLNRADEQFF	TGTGCCAGCAGCTTAAATCGCGCAGATGAGCAGTTCTTC
TRBJ2-7	-	TRBV27	-	CASSLRFFDEQYF	TGTGCCAGCAGTTTAAGATTTTTCGACGAGCAGTACTTC
TRBJ2-1	-	TRBV7-6	-	CASSERQRALHNEQFF	TGTGCCAGCAGCGAACGACAGAGGGCCTTACACAATGAGCAGTTCTTC
TRBJ2-2	-	TRBV6-1	few	CASMGVLIANTGELFF	TGTGCCAGCATGGGGGTTTTAATTGCGAACACCGGGGAGCTGTTTTTT
TRBJ2-1	-	TRBV5-5	-	CASSFTGGLYNEQFF	TGTGCCAGCAGCTTTACAGGGGGACTATACAATGAGCAGTTCTTC
TRBJ2-2	TRBD2	TRBV7-9	-	CASRETSGGRNTGELFF	TGTGCCAGCAGGGAGACTAGCGGGGGCCGAAACACCGGGGAGCTGTTTTTT
TRBJ2-1	TRBD2	TRBV7-9	few	CASSLTSAVYNEQFF	TGTGCCAGCAGCTTGACTAGCGCGGTCTACAATGAGCAGTTCTTC
TRBJ1-3	-	TRBV6-6	few	CASRPFPGTEISGNTIYF	TGTGCCAGCAGACCATTTCCGGGGACGGAAATCTCTGGAAACACCATATATTTT
TRBJ2-3	-	TRBV5-5	-	CASSTTGIPSTDTQYF	TGTGCCAGCAGCACCACAGGAATTCCTAGCACAGATACGCAGTATTTT
TRBJ1-2	-	TRBV20-1	many	CSAWGIYGYTF	TGCAGTGCTTGGGGCATCTATGGCTACACCTTC
TRBJ1-1	TRBD1	TRBV6-5	-	CASRFAGGLGTEAFF	TGTGCCAGCAGGTTCGCAGGGGGCCTGGGTACTGAAGCTTTCTTT
TRBJ1-2	-	TRBV4-1	-	CASSQVWGQNYGYTF	TGCGCCAGCAGCCAAGTTTGGGGCCAGAACTATGGCTACACCTTC
TRBJ2-5	TRBD2	TRBV28	few	CASSSSGGPSKRAQYF	TGTGCCAGCAGTTCCAGCGGGGGCCCCTCTAAGAGGGCCCAGTACTTC
TRBJ2-7	TRBD1	TRBV4-1	-	CASSQEYGGQGAFYEQYF	TGCGCCAGCAGCCAAGAATACGGGGGACAGGGGGCGTTTTACGAGCAGTACTTC
TRBJ2-2	-	TRBV27	few	CATLPRALNTGELFF	TGTGCCACCCTGCCCCGGGCCCTTAACACCGGGGAGCTGTTTTTT
TRBJ1-5	-	TRBV7-2	-	CASSLNRAGDQPQHF	TGTGCCAGCAGCTTAAATAGGGCAGGGGATCAGCCCCAGCATTTT
TRBJ2-1	-	TRBV11-3	few	CASSLGRMGANEQFF	TGTGCCAGCAGCTTAGGGCGGATGGGCGCCAATGAGCAGTTCTTC
TRBJ1-1	TRBD1	TRBV2	-	CASEFQGAPGTEAFF	TGTGCCAGCGAATTCCAGGGGGCGCCGGGAACTGAAGCTTTCTTT
TRBJ2-7	TRBD1	TRBV29-1	-	CSAGTASYEQYF	TGCAGCGCCGGGACAGCCTCCTACGAGCAGTACTTC
TRBJ1-6	-	TRBV7-6	-	CASSLGRGGENSPLHF	TGTGCCAGCAGCTTAGGAAGGGGAGGAGAGAATTCACCCCTCCACTTT
TRBJ2-6	-	TRBV7-8	-	CASPNGRTGANVLTF	TGTGCCAGCCCAAATGGAAGGACTGGGGCCAACGTCCTGACTTTC
TRBJ2-7	-	TRBV29-1	few	CSVSLTSYEQYF	TGCAGCGTTTCACTCACCTCCTACGAGCAGTACTTC
TRBJ2-3	-	TRBV10-3	few	CAISEKISSTDTQYF	TGTGCCATCAGTGAGAAGATTTCGAGCACAGATACGCAGTATTTT
TRBJ2-5	TRBD2	TRBV7-2	many	CASSHGTSGGDRETQYF	TGTGCCAGCAGCCATGGGACTAGCGGGGGGGATAGAGAGACCCAGTACTTC
TRBJ1-1	TRBD1	TRBV6-5	many	CASSPGQGGSTEAFF	TGTGCCAGCAGTCCTGGACAGGGTGGGAGCACTGAAGCTTTCTTT
TRBJ1-2	-	TRBV19	-	CASSHTGNYGYTF	TGTGCCAGTAGTCATACAGGGAACTATGGCTACACCTTC
TRBJ2-7	-	TRBV3-1	-	CASSQNPTGHRREQYF	TGTGCCAGCAGCCAGAACCCTACAGGGCACCGGCGTGAGCAGTACTTC
TRBJ2-7	TRBD1	TRBV12-3/TRBV12-4	few	CASSSGTAKNEQYF	TGTGCCAGCAGTTCCGGGACAGCCAAAAACGAGCAGTACTTC
TRBJ2-7	-	TRBV29-1	-	CSVGSVYEQYF	TGCAGCGTTGGCTCTGTTTACGAGCAGTACTTC
TRBJ2-5	-	TRBV6-5	few	CASSPRVLGETQYF	TGTGCCAGCAGCCCCCGGGTTCTGGGAGAGACCCAGTACTTC
TRBJ1-1	-	TRBV4-3	-	CASSQDTTTYTEAFF	TGCGCCAGCAGCCAAGATACGACCACCTACACTGAAGCTTTCTTT
TRBJ1-5	-	TRBV19	-	CASSMALKFAGPQHF	TGTGCCAGTAGTATGGCCCTAAAGTTTGCGGGGCCCCAGCATTTT
TRBJ2-5	-	TRBV4-3	-	CASSQPPGDTQETQYF	TGCGCCAGCAGCCAACCCCCCGGGGACACCCAAGAGACCCAGTACTTC
TRBJ2-1	-	TRBV11-2	once	CASSLVFVGNEQFF	TGTGCCAGCAGCTTAGTGTTTGTGGGCAATGAGCAGTTCTTC
TRBJ1-1	-	TRBV4-1	-	CASSQDRGLVNTEAFF	TGCGCCAGCAGCCAAGATCGGGGGCTAGTGAACACTGAAGCTTTCTTT
TRBJ2-5	TRBD1	TRBV7-2	-	CASSYLEGARETQYF	TGTGCCAGCAGCTACCTCGAGGGGGCTCGAGAGACCCAGTACTTC
TRBJ2-4	-	TRBV27	many	CASSTPGNTLAKNIQYF	TGTGCCAGCAGTACCCCAGGGAACACCCTAGCCAAAAACATTCAGTACTTC
TRBJ1-1	TRBD1	TRBV12-3/TRBV12-4	few	CASSETGGYTEAFF	TGTGCCAGCAGCGAGACAGGGGGCTACACTGAAGCTTTCTTT
TRBJ2-1	-	TRBV19	-	CASSIFGGAEEQFF	TGTGCCAGTAGTATATTTGGGGGGGCGGAAGAGCAGTTCTTC
TRBJ1-2	-	TRBV6-5	-	CASSYSMTAYGYTF	TGTGCCAGCAGTTACTCGATGACAGCTTATGGCTACACCTTC
TRBJ1-2	-	TRBV10-2	-	CASYGLEQGNYGYTF	TGCGCCAGCTACGGGTTAGAGCAGGGGAACTATGGCTACACCTTC
TRBJ2-1	-	TRBV6-5	few	CASSYSPFVAAYNEQFF	TGTGCCAGCAGTTACTCGCCCTTTGTGGCGGCCTACAATGAGCAGTTCTTC